One sample yielded the 9 T cell receptor beta chains listed below, sequenced in a study of regulatory T cells in long-lasting Graves disease. The time point is: newly diagnosed GD, antithyroid drugs for less than 3 months. From RNA extracted from PBMCs, the TCR library was made. Combining iRepertoire HTBI primers with Arm-PCR of CDR3 regions, the authors built TCR beta libraries. MiXCR, run by TCRdb on the multiplex PCR reads, gives a single entry per CDR3 protein. Of approximately 400,000 distinct CDR3 sequences listed, 15% are singletons. This sample also appeared in a second study, on T cells in Graves' hyperthyroidism and ophthalmopathy.

Sequencing used peripheral blood mononuclear cells (PBMCs), obtained at new diagnosis, from a patient treated with antithyroid drugs. These receptors were collected from a woman between 35 and 50 years old with Graves disease.

This clonotype was counted ten times or more. V usage is TRBV11-3 and J usage is TRBJ2-3, with D maybe TRBD1 (6 bases). This CDR3 has 17 residues. V was clipped by 5 bases and J by 4 bases, with 22 bases between them. Germline-derived CDR1 and CDR2 are SGHNT and YENEEA. DNA of the CDR3: TGTGCCAGCAGCCCCGGGGCAGGGGTGTTGTTCTCAGATACGCAGTATTTT. It codes for CASSPGAGVLFSDTQYF.

Remarks on this clonotype: A read error may produce the germline difference seen at one junction end. This sequence joins TRBV24-1 and TRBJ2-1; D is possibly TRBD2 (5 bases). CDR3 size: 15 residues. The germline V gene has CDR1 KGHDR and CDR2 SFDVKD. The CDR3 DNA reads as TGTGCCACCAGTGACCGTGGCGGGTGGCGGACGGAGCGGTTCTTC. Amino acids: CATSDRGGWRTERFF.

There are many counts of this clonotype. V usage is TRBV7-2 and J usage is TRBJ2-6; 8 nucleotides align to TRBD2. This CDR3 contains 17 residues. Germline CDR1 and CDR2: SGHTA and FQGNSA. V lost 4 bases, J lost 4 bases, and 9 bases stayed unmatched. CDR3 in DNA: TGTGCCAGCAGCTCCGCGGCAGGACTAGCAGGGGCCAACGTCCTGACTTTC. It specifies CASSSAAGLAGANVLTF. The variable domain in full, completed from reference TRBV7-2 and TRBJ2-6, reads GAGVSQSPSNKVTEKGKDVELRCDPISGHTALYWYRQSLGQGLEFLIYFQGNSAPDKSGLPSDRFSAERTGGSVSTLTIQRTQQEDSAVYLCASSSAAGLAGANVLTFGAGSRLTVL.

The V call is TRBV6-2 or TRBV6-3, the J call TRBJ2-1, with D perhaps matching TRBD2 (5 bases). The germline V gene encodes CDR1 MNHEY and CDR2 SVGEGT. With 5 bases removed from V and 0 bases from J, the gap between germline ends came to 11 bases. The CDR3 has 15 amino acids. This CDR3 reads CASSQSGYSYNEQFF. The CDR3 DNA reads as TGTGCCAGCAGTCAGAGCGGTTACTCCTACAATGAGCAGTTCTTC.

This clonotype showed up many times. The rearrangement links TRBV11-2 to TRBJ2-7, with 8 bases lining up with TRBD1. The CDR3 consists of 15 residues. Germline CDR1 reads SGHAT; CDR2 reads FQNNGV. The V segment lost 5 bases and the J segment 0 bases; nucleotides outside the gene matches: 6. The CDR3 DNA follows: TGTGCCAGCAGCACGCCGGACAGGGACTCCTACGAGCAGTACTTC. It encodes CASSTPDRDSYEQYF.

As to this clonotype: A far bigger clonotype differs at one base, so this is likely a read error. The rearrangement joins TRBV27 to TRBJ1-1; TRBD1 matches 10 bases. CDR1 is MNHEY and CDR2 is SMNVEV in the germline V gene (reference sequence). This CDR3 has 12 amino acids. The CDR3 protein is CASRTGGTEASF. The CDR3 DNA is TGTGCCAGCAGGACAGGGGGCACTGAAGCTTCCTTT.

In this sample, this clonotype turned up many times. V gene TRBV12-3 or TRBV12-4 combines with J gene TRBJ2-7; 12 nucleotides match TRBD2. CDR3 length: 15 amino acids. The ends lost 9 bases at V and 3 bases at J; junction bases unmatched: 9. Here the CDR3 reads CASSGGLAGLYEQYF. The CDR3 nucleotides are TGTGCCAGTAGCGGAGGACTAGCGGGACTCTACGAGCAGTACTTC.

This clonotype was detected many times. The J gene is TRBJ2-2, the V gene TRBV6-1, with D possibly TRBD2 on 5 matching bases. This CDR3 spans 15 amino acids. Germline CDR1 reads MNHNS; CDR2 reads SASEGT. Trimming cost V 7 bases and J 2 bases, with 14 bases left between them. Written as DNA, the CDR3 is TGTGCCAGCAAGGATACGGGATCTAACACCGGGGAGCTGTTTTTT. It specifies CASKDTGSNTGELFF.

Ten or more counts support this clonotype. This chain uses TRBV14 with TRBJ1-2; TRBD1 is a possible D gene (5 bases). Germline V lookup: CDR1 SGHDN, CDR2 FVKESK. The CDR3 runs to 11 residues. V lost 6 bases and J 6 bases, leaving 8 bases between the germline ends. The chain's CDR3 is CASRGDDGYTF. The CDR3 DNA is TGTGCCAGCAGAGGGGATGATGGCTACACCTTC.